Below, 4 T cell receptor beta chains from the same sample are listed, as sequenced in a study of technical replicates of blood from several donors. Clones were read by immunoSEQ multiplex PCR, and TCRdb kept only the in-frame ones, dropping some. This table has approximately 58,000 clones, about 86% appearing once. What was sequenced was PBMCs. The receptors shown here come from a human donor in good health. Some clones in this sample may be carry-over from other donors' samples.

V usage is TRBV27 and J usage is TRBJ2-7, with no clear D. V lost 7 bases and J lost 1, with 5 bases in between. The CDR3 sequence is 11 residues long. In germline, CDR1 is MNHEY, CDR2 SMNVEV (reference sequence). The chain's CDR3 is CASNTSYEQYF. CDR3 nucleotide sequence: TGTGCCAGCAATACTTCCTACGAGCAGTACTTC.

This chain uses TRBV4-1 with TRBJ2-3, with a tentative D call TRBD2 (5 bases). Germline CDR1 MGHRA, CDR2 YSYEKL. The CDR3 covers 17 residues. Trimming left V 0 bases short and J 6 bases short, with 19 bases between. CDR3 in DNA: TGCGCCAGCAGCCAAGACGGGGAAGGACGACGACCGGATACGCAGTATTTT. Encoded protein: CASSQDGEGRRPDTQYF.

The V call is TRBV7-2, the J call TRBJ2-7; 7 bases are a match to TRBD2. Losses at the gene ends were 1 base for V and 4 bases for J; bases not matched to a gene: 10. This CDR3 has 16 amino acids. Germline V gene data show CDR1 as SGHTA and CDR2 as FQGNSA. This CDR3 reads CASSLDGGRSWYEQYF. CDR3 DNA: TGTGCCAGCAGCTTAGATGGCGGGAGAAGTTGGTACGAGCAGTACTTC. Using reference TRBV7-2 and TRBJ2-7 for the parts outside the CDR3, the full variable domain is GAGVSQSPSNKVTEKGKDVELRCDPISGHTALYWYRQSLGQGLEFLIYFQGNSAPDKSGLPSDRFSAERTGGSVSTLTIQRTQQEDSAVYLCASSLDGGRSWYEQYFGPGTRLTVT.

The rearrangement links TRBV13 to TRBJ2-1; D is unclear. The V gene's germline CDR1 is PRHDT and CDR2 FYEKMQ (reference sequence). CDR3 size: 14 residues. V gave up 3 bases and J gave up 3 bases, with 9 bases separating them. This CDR3 is CASSLELRYNEQFF. For the CDR3, the DNA is TGTGCCAGCAGCTTGGAGTTACGCTACAATGAGCAGTTCTTC.